This T cell receptor (beta chain) was documented in a study of T cell repertoires in cytomegalovirus infection. Background on the study: A matching HLA type, together with CMV infection, was signaled by public TCR beta signatures. Overall study findings and caveats: Carriers of CMV plus the relevant HLA were identified by cumulative public TCR beta family frequency. Predominance within the ex vivo response was attributable to HLA-C-restricted CMV-specific TCR beta clonotypes.

The CDR3 spans 14 residues. Germline V lookup: CDR1 LNHNV, CDR2 YYDKDF (reference sequence). Via MiXCR, TCRdb re-called the reads, giving one row per CDR3 protein. The table shows about 450,000 distinct CDR3 sequences, with 30% to 40% occurring only once. Notes on this clonotype: Its specificity is unknown. Mismatch with germline at one junction end may stem from a read error.

The V and J genes are TRBV15 and TRBJ2-7, with D possibly being TRBD1 (5 bases). This TCR derives from a human donor in good health (CMV status not recorded). Some clones in this sample may be carry-over from other donors' samples. The source material was PBMCs. CDR3 nucleotide sequence: TGTGCCACCAGAAGAGGTGACAGCACCTACGAGCAGTACTTC. Translated, it gives CATRRGDSTYEQYF.